The clone carrying this TCR beta chain was seen a few times. What it binds is not known. Alongside a J-beta primer mix, a sample-barcoded 5' primer served in a second PCR lasting about 7 to 12 cycles. Using its own MiXCR run on the 5' RACE reads, TCRdb lists one record per CDR3 protein. The sample yields about 1.4 million distinct CDR3 sequences, 55% to 75% seen once. V gave up 5 bases and J gave up 4 bases, with 21 bases separating them. Germline CDR1 and CDR2: MNHNS and SASEGT. The CDR3 contains 17 residues. The source of the sample is a study of blood T cells in healthy people across ages. Study-wide findings and caveats: Donors of long life had a larger count of naive CD4+ cells and greater diversity than aged donors. Roughly linearly, TCR beta diversity per million T cells fell as age increased.

The clonotype originates from a man younger than 35 in good health. Sequenced input: blood. The chain employs TRBV6-1 and TRBJ2-1, with unresolved D. CDR3 residues: CASSPSRQDLIYNEQFF. CDR3 coding DNA: TGTGCCAGCAGTCCCTCCCGACAAGATTTAATTTACAATGAGCAGTTCTTC.